This T cell receptor (beta chain) is drawn from a study of PD-1 blockade in classical Hodgkin lymphoma. The method was immunoSEQ multiplex PCR; TCRdb's version includes in-frame clones alone and lacks a portion of them. Here the sample spans some 40,000 clones, 69% being singletons. There was relapse after autologous stem cell transplantation in every patient, and there was variation in brentuximab vedotin exposure. The CDR3 runs to 15 residues. The germline V gene encodes CDR1 SGHRS and CDR2 YFSETQ. V lost 5 bases to trimming and J lost 2 bases; unmatched junction nucleotides: 8. About this clone itself: Its matching antigen is unknown.

Whole-study results and caveats: After ASCT, patients who started nivolumab under 1 year later were excluded. Patients with a complete response exhibited baseline diversity comparable to newly diagnosed patients.

This clonotype was obtained from a human donor with classical Hodgkin lymphoma. J is TRBJ2-3 and V is TRBV5-1; 7 nucleotides align to TRBD2. The material sequenced was peripheral blood mononuclear cells (PBMCs), taken before the second cycle of nivolumab. The CDR3 DNA follows: TGCGCCAGCAGGGCGGGAGTTACGTTCACAGATACGCAGTATTTT. Translation: CASRAGVTFTDTQYF.